This T cell receptor beta chain was recorded in a study of blood T cells in healthy people across ages. The CDR3 is made up of 15 amino acids. Per germline, CDR1 MNHNY and CDR2 SVGAGI (reference sequence). PCR was performed a second time for roughly 7 to 11 cycles using a sample-barcoded 5' primer and a J-beta primer mix. Using its own MiXCR run on the 5' RACE reads, TCRdb lists one record per CDR3 protein. The sample consists of about 1.5 million distinct CDR3 sequences, roughly two fifths of them appearing once. The chain has TRBV6-6 and TRBJ2-1; 10 bases are shared with TRBD2. The end of the DNA is better explained by TRBJ2-7, so the J call may be wrong. Sequenced: blood. This sequence was found in a woman under 30 in good health. The CDR3 region is CASSYPPSGSVEQYF. Here the CDR3 DNA reads TGTGCCAGCAGTTACCCTCCTAGCGGGAGCGTTGAGCAGTACTTC.